This TCR beta chain was identified during a study of T cell repertoires in cytomegalovirus infection. At the level of the study: From public TCR beta signatures came an indication of both CMV infection and matching HLA type. Study-wide points: CMV carriers having the relevant HLA were flagged by cumulative public TCR beta family frequency.

Trimming removed 2 bases at V and 9 bases at J, with 13 bases between. CDR3 length: 13 amino acids. CDR1 is MNHEY and CDR2 is SVGAGI in the germline V gene. For this clonotype: Its antigen is as yet unknown.

Each CDR3 protein is one row after TCRdb ran MiXCR on the reads. Of approximately 910,000 distinct CDR3 sequences in the sample, more than 25% were seen once. The input for sequencing was cultured CD8+ T cells from PBMCs, taken from culture after CMV antigen stimulation. The V call is TRBV6-5, the J call TRBJ2-5; D is ambiguous. The TCR was taken from a human donor in good health (CMV status not recorded). Some clones in this sample may be carry-over from other donors' samples. The CDR3 coding sequence is TGTGCCAGCAGTTACGGTGGCACACTGGCCCAGTACTTC. Protein: CASSYGGTLAQYF.